Presented here are 27 T cell receptor beta chains from one specimen sequenced in a study of OX40 agonist ivuxolimab in advanced cancers. Measured with immunoSEQ multiplex PCR; TCRdb has only the in-frame clones, and not every one. The sample has about 13,000 clones; around 76% are singletons. The sample here was CD4+ or CD8+ T cells sorted from blood, taken in a trial of the OX40 agonist ivuxolimab. These TCRs come from an adult with an advanced solid tumor such as melanoma, head and neck, liver or kidney cancer.

The chain employs TRBV27 and TRBJ2-4; 10 bases align to TRBD1. With V trimmed by 7 bases and J by 9 bases, 9 bases remained unmatched. The CDR3 has 14 residues. CDR1 and CDR2 (germline): MNHEY, SMNVEV (reference sequence). For the CDR3, the DNA is TGTGCCAGCACACCGGGACAGGGGCGCCGCATTCAGTACTTC. Protein: CASTPGQGRRIQYF.

V usage is TRBV9 and J usage is TRBJ2-7, with TRBD1 as a possible D gene (5 bases). The V gene's germline CDR1 is SGDLS and CDR2 YYNGEE. The CDR3 spans 14 residues. V shed 1 base and J shed 2 bases, with 10 bases lying between them. CDR3 sequence: CASSVTDRTYEQYF. For the CDR3, the DNA is TGTGCCAGCAGCGTAACCGACAGAACCTACGAGCAGTACTTC.

This sequence joins TRBV9 and TRBJ2-7; D may match TRBD1 or TRBD2 (5 bases each). Deletions cut 4 bases from V and 5 bases from J, with 19 bases between. The CDR3 is 15 residues long. The germline gives CDR1 SGDLS, CDR2 YYNGEE. CDR3 DNA sequence: TGTGCCAGCAGCCCCCGGGGCTTCAAAGATCACGAGCAGTACTTC. This gives the protein CASSPRGFKDHEQYF. Complete variable domain (other parts from reference TRBV9 and TRBJ2-7): DSGVTQTPKHLITATGQRVTLRCSPRSGDLSVYWYQQSLDQGLQFLIQYYNGEERAKGNILERFSAQQFPDLHSELNLSSLELGDSALYFCASSPRGFKDHEQYFGPGTRLTVT.

This rearrangement joins TRBV27 to TRBJ1-5; unclear D gene. The germline V gene has CDR1 MNHEY and CDR2 SMNVEV (reference sequence). This CDR3 comprises 15 residues. Trimming took off 3 bases at V and 1 base at J, with 10 bases between the two ends. CDR3 amino acids: CASSFEGRSNQPQHF. The CDR3 DNA reads TGTGCCAGCAGTTTCGAGGGAAGGAGCAATCAGCCCCAGCATTTT.

J is TRBJ2-2 and V is TRBV5-1; D is unclear. Germline V gives CDR1 SGHRS, CDR2 YFSETQ. Trimming left V 7 bases short and J 1 base short, with 8 bases between. This CDR3 has 13 amino acids. The CDR3 sequence: CASSPENTGELFF. The CDR3, as DNA: TGCGCCAGCTCCCCAGAGAACACCGGGGAGCTGTTTTTT.

This clone was observed a few times. V is TRBV2 and J is TRBJ1-1, with 7 bases identical to TRBD1. CDR3 size: 14 residues. Germline assignment: CDR1 SNHLY and CDR2 FYNNEI. Unmatched junction bases numbered 3, after V lost 1 base and J lost 4 bases. CDR3 residues: CASSEGSGGTEAFF. The CDR3 coding sequence is TGTGCCAGCAGTGAAGGGTCAGGGGGCACTGAAGCTTTCTTT.

The CDR3 DNA sequence: TGTGCCACCAGCAGAGGCTGGTTTCAGCCCCAGCATTTT. Translating it yields CATSRGWFQPQHF. The rearrangement joins TRBV15 to TRBJ1-5; no clear D gene. V was pared by 1 base and J by 6 bases, with 7 bases between. The CDR3 is 13 amino acids. Germline V gene data show CDR1 as LNHNV and CDR2 as YYDKDF (reference sequence).

The chain has TRBV7-3 and TRBJ1-3; no definite D call. V was shortened by 2 bases and J by 2 bases, with 7 bases between the two germline ends. The CDR3 spans 14 residues. Germline assignment: CDR1 SGHTA and CDR2 FQGTGA. CDR3 sequence reads: CASSLDATGNTIYF. The CDR3 nucleotides read TGTGCCAGCAGCTTAGACGCAACTGGAAACACCATATATTTT.

J is TRBJ2-7 and V is TRBV9; a weak D match, TRBD1 (5 bases). Germline V gene data show CDR1 as SGDLS and CDR2 as YYNGEE. The ends were cut back, 6 bases at V and 0 bases at J, with 16 bases in the middle. The CDR3 contains 15 residues. The CDR3 coding sequence is TGTGCCAGCACCCGACCCGGACACCTCTCCTACGAGCAGTACTTC. Translated: CASTRPGHLSYEQYF.

The V and J genes are TRBV2 and TRBJ2-2; 15 bases line up with TRBD2. In germline, CDR1 is SNHLY, CDR2 FYNNEI. Trimming at V came to 6 bases and at J to 6 bases, leaving 20 bases not matched to a gene. The CDR3 totals 21 residues. The DNA for the CDR3 is TGTGCCAGCAGCAAATTCGCGAAGGGACTAGCGGGAGGTCGGCGCGCCGGGGAGCTGTTTTTT. It specifies CASSKFAKGLAGGRRAGELFF.

The chain combines TRBV19 with TRBJ2-2, with TRBD1 identical over 12 bases. Germline CDR1 and CDR2: LNHDA and SQIVND (reference sequence). The CDR3 contains 16 residues. The V gene end was trimmed by 4 bases and the J gene end by 7 bases; junction bases not matched to a gene: 7. The CDR3, as DNA: TGTGCCAGTAGTACCCGGGACAGGGGGCATAGCGGGGAGCTGTTTTTT. The encoded protein is CASSTRDRGHSGELFF.

The chain employs TRBV19 and TRBJ1-1; TRBD1 might be the D (5 bases). V was cut by 2 bases and J by 3 bases, with 19 bases left in between. The CDR3 has 17 amino acids. Germline V lookup: CDR1 LNHDA, CDR2 SQIVND (reference sequence). DNA of the CDR3: TGTGCCAGTAGTATAAGTGGGAGCCCGGGAGGGGACACTGAAGCTTTCTTT. Translation gives CASSISGSPGGDTEAFF.

The chain is built from TRBV9 and TRBJ2-2, with 7 bases that match TRBD1. The CDR3 runs to 15 residues. CDR1 and CDR2 from the germline V gene are SGDLS and YYNGEE. V lost 6 bases to trimming and J lost 2 bases; unmatched junction nucleotides: 7. CDR3 amino acids: CASTRGTANTGELFF. The CDR3 DNA sequence: TGTGCCAGCACCCGAGGGACAGCCAACACCGGGGAGCTGTTTTTT.

The chain links TRBV23-1 to TRBJ2-6; no reliable D call. TRBV23-1 falls under the ORF class, with uncertain function. The CDR3 spans 15 residues. V lost 5 bases, J lost 5 bases, and 13 bases lay in between. The DNA for the CDR3 is TGCGCCAGCAGTTTCCTCAGAAGTCGGGCCAACGTCCTGACTTTC. Protein: CASSFLRSRANVLTF.

V usage is TRBV5-6 and J usage is TRBJ2-2, with 9 positions matching TRBD2. The CDR3 runs to 17 residues. V gave up 0 bases and J gave up 4 bases; unmatched junction bases: 7. The germline gives CDR1 SGHDT, CDR2 YYEEEE. CDR3 sequence: CASSLGLAGWATGELFF. CDR3 bases: TGTGCCAGCAGCTTGGGGCTAGCGGGATGGGCCACCGGGGAGCTGTTTTTT.

This rearrangement joins TRBV7-3 to TRBJ1-1; possibly TRBD1 for D (5 bases). There are 15 residues in the CDR3. Germline V gene sequence: CDR1 SGHTA, CDR2 FQGTGA. V shed 5 bases and J shed 7 bases, with 20 bases lying between them. DNA of the CDR3: TGTGCCAGCAGCCCCGGGGGGGGAACGTGGCGTGAAGCTTTCTTT. This sequence encodes CASSPGGGTWREAFF.

This chain joins TRBV27 and TRBJ1-5, with 9 bases matching TRBD1. Trimming cost V 5 bases and J 0 bases; bases outside gene matches: 5. CDR3 length equals 16 residues. Germline CDR1 and CDR2: MNHEY and SMNVEV (reference sequence). In nucleotides, the CDR3 is TGTGCCAGCAGTCCACGACAGGGGGATAGCAATCAGCCCCAGCATTTT. Its translation: CASSPRQGDSNQPQHF.

This chain joins TRBV6-4 and TRBJ2-1; 13 positions agree with TRBD2. Germline CDR1 and CDR2: MRHNA and SNTAGT. CDR3 length: 15 residues. J lost 10 bases, V lost 3 bases, and 6 bases had no gene match. The CDR3 DNA sequence: TGTGCCAGCAGTGAGAGGACTAGCGGGAGCGGAGAGCAGTTCTTC. It specifies CASSERTSGSGEQFF.

The V call is TRBV19, the J call TRBJ2-3; 11 positions agree with TRBD2. The V gene end was trimmed by 0 bases and the J gene end by 6 bases; junction bases not matched to a gene: 5. Germline V gene lookup returns CDR1 LNHDA and CDR2 SQIVND (reference sequence). The CDR3 has 16 residues. The CDR3 coding sequence is TGTGCCAGTAGTATAGATAGCGGGAGGGCCAGCGATACGCAGTATTTT. Translated: CASSIDSGRASDTQYF.

The chain joins TRBV13 to TRBJ2-3; D uncertain. In germline, CDR1 is PRHDT, CDR2 FYEKMQ (reference sequence). The V end lost 4 bases, the J end lost 13 bases, and 12 bases lay between the germline ends. The CDR3 sequence is 11 residues long. The CDR3 loop reads CASSYRYVEYF. CDR3 nucleotide sequence: TGTGCCAGCAGCTATAGATACGTGGAGTATTTT.

The genes are TRBV19 and TRBJ1-1; no clear D gene. V was clipped by 3 bases and J by 4 bases, with 12 bases between them. The CDR3 runs to 14 residues. Germline values: CDR1 LNHDA, CDR2 SQIVND (reference sequence). Written as DNA, the CDR3 is TGTGCCAGTAGTATTCTGCTGGGAGGCACTGAAGCTTTCTTT. Translating it yields CASSILLGGTEAFF. Supplemented by reference TRBV19 and TRBJ1-1, the full variable domain reads DGGITQSPKYLFRKEGQNVTLSCEQNLNHDAMYWYRQDPGQGLRLIYYSQIVNDFQKGDIAEGYSVSREKKESFPLTVTSAQKNPTAFYLCASSILLGGTEAFFGQGTRLTVV.

V usage is TRBV2 and J usage is TRBJ2-1; D is unresolved. The length of the CDR3 is 12 residues. Looked up from germline, CDR1 is SNHLY and CDR2 is FYNNEI. CDR3 in amino acids: CAGAGEYNEQFF. The CDR3 region has the DNA TGTGCTGGCGCTGGCGAGTACAATGAGCAGTTCTTC.

V is TRBV5-1 and J is TRBJ2-5, with D possibly TRBD1 on 8 matching bases. The CDR3 is 15 residues long. Trimming pared 4 bases from V and 5 bases from J, leaving 18 bases between. The germline V gene has CDR1 SGHRS and CDR2 YFSETQ. The CDR3 region has the DNA TGCGCCAGCAGCCCTCTGGACAGGGAGGGTGAGACCCAGTACTTC. This translates into CASSPLDREGETQYF.

This clone was seen many times. V and J are TRBV6-5 and TRBJ2-7, with TRBD2 matching over 7 bases. Germline V gives CDR1 MNHEY, CDR2 SVGAGI. The CDR3 totals 14 residues. J lost 8 bases, V lost 6 bases, and 13 bases had no gene match. CDR3 in DNA: TGTGCCAGCAGCCCACCCGTGGGAGCGGGAAAGCAGTACTTC. It is translated as CASSPPVGAGKQYF.

The chain combines TRBV4-3 with TRBJ2-1; 10 bases line up with TRBD1. This CDR3 region has 11 residues. Germline CDR1 LGHNA, CDR2 YSLEER. Trimming at V came to 3 bases and at J to 16 bases, leaving 3 bases not matched to a gene. The CDR3 reads CASSHGQGEFF. As DNA, the CDR3 is TGCGCCAGCAGCCACGGACAGGGGGAATTCTTC.

The chain uses TRBV13 and TRBJ2-2; D could derive from TRBD1 or TRBD2 (5 bases each). Germline V gene sequence: CDR1 PRHDT, CDR2 FYEKMQ (reference sequence). V shed 3 bases and J shed 1 base, with 9 bases lying between them. This CDR3 has 15 amino acids. The CDR3 is CASSLRGENTGELFF. For the CDR3, the DNA is TGTGCCAGCAGCTTGAGAGGGGAGAACACCGGGGAGCTGTTTTTT.

The gene calls are TRBV27 and TRBJ2-7; 10 bases align to TRBD2. Looked up from germline, CDR1 is MNHEY and CDR2 is SMNVEV (reference sequence). V was pared by 6 bases and J by 5 bases, with 10 bases of the junction left unmatched. The length of the CDR3 is 15 residues. The CDR3 DNA sequence: TGTGCCAGCAGGGCTAAAGCGGGAGGGTGGGACGAGCAGTACTTC. Translated, it gives CASRAKAGGWDEQYF.